These 7 T cell receptor beta chains share one sample of origin, sequenced in a study of CD8+ T cells in alopecia areata. It was cDNA, reverse transcribed from extracted RNA, that served as the sequencing template. Clones were sequenced by immunoSEQ multiplex PCR, and TCRdb holds only the in-frame ones, with some missing. Here the sample spans 85,000 to 110,000 clones, 55% being singletons. The sample consisted of CD4+ T cells sorted from blood. The receptors stem from a human donor in good health.

Here the CDR3 reads CASSPNPGTVSGYTF. The CDR3, as DNA: TGTGCCAGCAGCCCGAATCCCGGGACCGTAAGTGGCTACACCTTC. This sequence joins TRBV7-2 and TRBJ1-2, with D possibly being TRBD1 (5 bases). V was shortened by 5 bases and J by 7 bases, with 20 bases between the two germline ends. This CDR3 spans 15 amino acids. The germline V gene has CDR1 SGHTA and CDR2 FQGNSA.

This chain joins TRBV5-1 and TRBJ2-2; TRBD1 aligns across 7 bases. CDR1 is SGHRS, CDR2 YFSETQ, per germline. Trimming removed 3 bases from V and 3 bases from J; junction bases left unmatched: 5. The CDR3 is made up of 15 amino acids. The CDR3 here is CASSSMTGYTGELFF. CDR3 in DNA: TGCGCCAGCAGCTCGATGACAGGGTACACCGGGGAGCTGTTTTTT.

This clone turned up a few times. The J gene is TRBJ2-5, the V gene TRBV15; the D gene is possibly TRBD1 (5 bases). The CDR3 has 16 residues. CDR1 is LNHNV and CDR2 is YYDKDF in the germline V gene (reference sequence). V lost 1 base, J lost 5 bases, and 17 bases lay in between. The CDR3, as DNA: TGTGCCACCAGCAGAGGGGGCAGGCAGCTGGCGGAGACCCAGTACTTC. It translates to CATSRGGRQLAETQYF.

The rearrangement uses TRBV25-1 and TRBJ1-2; no clear D. The CDR3 consists of 14 residues. The germline CDR1 and CDR2 sequences are MGHDK and SYGVNS. The V end was cut by 3 bases, the J end by 1 base, with 9 bases between. The DNA of the CDR3 is TGTGCCAGCAGTGAGATGACGGGTAACTATGGCTACACCTTC. As protein: CASSEMTGNYGYTF.

The sample holds a few counts of this clone. CDR3 bases: TGTGCCAGTAGGAGCGTAGCGACAAGCAGCTACAATGAGCAGTTCTTC. Its translation is CASRSVATSSYNEQFF. The chain combines TRBV19 with TRBJ2-1; weak D call: TRBD2 (5 bases). The CDR3 is made up of 16 amino acids. Germline CDR1 and CDR2: LNHDA and SQIVND (reference sequence). Trimming took off 6 bases at V and 3 bases at J, with 18 bases between the two ends. Filled out from reference TRBV19 and TRBJ2-1, the complete variable domain reads DGGITQSPKYLFRKEGQNVTLSCEQNLNHDAMYWYRQDPGQGLRLIYYSQIVNDFQKGDIAEGYSVSREKKESFPLTVTSAQKNPTAFYLCASRSVATSSYNEQFFGPGTRLTVL.

The chain has TRBV30 and TRBJ1-2, with D unclear. Germline loops: CDR1 GTSNPN, CDR2 SVGIG (reference sequence). V lost 0 bases and J lost 4, with 9 bases in between. The CDR3 is 13 amino acids. The CDR3 region has the DNA TGTGCCTGGAGTGTAAGGACGGGCTATGGCTACACCTTC. Amino acids: CAWSVRTGYGYTF.

The chain employs TRBV4-2 and TRBJ1-6; 7 nucleotides agree with TRBD1. V gave up 6 bases and J gave up 0 bases; unmatched junction bases: 8. The CDR3 sequence is 17 residues long. In germline, CDR1 is LGHNA, CDR2 YNFKEQ. The DNA of the CDR3 is TGTGCCAGCAGGGACAGGCGGCAGAGCTCCTATAATTCACCCCTCCACTTT. Its translation is CASRDRRQSSYNSPLHF.